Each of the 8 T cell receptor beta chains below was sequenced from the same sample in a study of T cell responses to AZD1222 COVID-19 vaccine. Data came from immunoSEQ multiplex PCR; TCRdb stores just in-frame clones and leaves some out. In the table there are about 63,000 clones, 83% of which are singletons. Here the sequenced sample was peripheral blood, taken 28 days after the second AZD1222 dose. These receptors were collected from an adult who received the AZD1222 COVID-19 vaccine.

CDR3 residues: CASSLGGFYGYTF. In DNA, the CDR3 is TGTGCCAGCAGCTTAGGAGGTTTCTATGGCTACACCTTC. The V call is TRBV7-8, the J call TRBJ1-2; D gene uncertain. The CDR3 is 13 residues long. From germline, CDR1 is SGHVS and CDR2 FQNEAQ. V was clipped by 1 base and J by 4 bases, with 7 bases between them. Full variable domain (rest looked up from reference TRBV7-8 and TRBJ1-2): GAGVSQSPRYKVAKRGQDVALRCDPISGHVSLFWYQQALGQGPEFLTYFQNEAQLDKSGLPSDRFFAERPEGSVSTLKIQRTQQEDSAVYLCASSLGGFYGYTFGSGTRLTVV.

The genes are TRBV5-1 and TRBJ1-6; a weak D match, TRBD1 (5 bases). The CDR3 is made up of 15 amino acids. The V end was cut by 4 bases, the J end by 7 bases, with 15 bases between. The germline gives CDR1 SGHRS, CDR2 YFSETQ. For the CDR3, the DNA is TGCGCCAGCAGCCCCCGAGGGGACCTCAATTCACCCCTCCACTTT. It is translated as CASSPRGDLNSPLHF.

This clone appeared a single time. In nucleotides, the CDR3 is TGTGCCAGCAGGGAAGGGACAGACTATCAGCCCCAGCATTTT. Translation: CASREGTDYQPQHF. The chain carries TRBV6-6 and TRBJ1-5; 7 bases align to TRBD1. The V gene end was trimmed by 6 bases and the J gene end by 5 bases; junction bases not matched to a gene: 7. The CDR3 is 14 residues long. From germline, CDR1 is MNHNY and CDR2 SVGAGI (reference sequence).

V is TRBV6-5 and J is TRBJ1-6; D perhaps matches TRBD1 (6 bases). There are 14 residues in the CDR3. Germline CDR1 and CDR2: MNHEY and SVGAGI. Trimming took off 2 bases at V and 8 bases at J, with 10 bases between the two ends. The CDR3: CASSYGQGYSPLHF. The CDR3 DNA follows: TGTGCCAGCAGTTACGGCCAGGGGTATTCACCCCTCCACTTT.

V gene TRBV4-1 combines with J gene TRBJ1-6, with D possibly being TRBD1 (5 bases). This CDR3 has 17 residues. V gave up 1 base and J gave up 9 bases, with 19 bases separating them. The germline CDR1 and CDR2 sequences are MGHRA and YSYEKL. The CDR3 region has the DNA TGCGCCAGCAGCCAAGGGGCAGGGACGGTGTCTAGTTCACCCCTCCACTTT. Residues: CASSQGAGTVSSSPLHF.

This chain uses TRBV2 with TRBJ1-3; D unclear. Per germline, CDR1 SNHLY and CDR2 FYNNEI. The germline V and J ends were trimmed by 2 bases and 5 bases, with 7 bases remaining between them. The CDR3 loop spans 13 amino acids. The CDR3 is CASSESGRNTIYF. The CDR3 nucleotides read TGTGCCAGCAGTGAATCGGGCAGAAACACCATATATTTT.

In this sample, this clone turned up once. This chain's CDR3 is CASSQDLSGNTIYF. The CDR3 nucleotides read TGTGCCAGCAGCCAAGACCTCTCTGGAAACACCATATATTTT. The chain carries TRBV3-1 (or the pseudogene TRBV3-2) and TRBJ1-3; no definite D call. Per the germline V gene, CDR1 is LGHDT and CDR2 is YNNKEL (reference sequence). Trimming stripped 0 bases from V and 0 bases from J, with 3 bases between. This CDR3 is 14 amino acids long.

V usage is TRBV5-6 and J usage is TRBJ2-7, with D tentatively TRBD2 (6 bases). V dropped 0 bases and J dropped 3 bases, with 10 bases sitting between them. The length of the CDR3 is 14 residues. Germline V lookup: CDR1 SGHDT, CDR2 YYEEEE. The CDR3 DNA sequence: TGTGCCAGCAGCTTGGAGGAGGGGAACTACGAGCAGTACTTC. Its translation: CASSLEEGNYEQYF.